Shown below are 4 T cell receptor beta chains from a single sample sequenced in a study of human T cells and chemical hapten exposure (dated by TCRdb to the early 2020s). Read against the paper, the sample's time point label means: pre-sensitization, week 0. In light of the paper, this sample's treatment or condition label describes: therapeutic diphenylcyclopropenone sensitization with weekly scalp DPC. The library came from RACE. The reads were generated on a NextSeq 500. The public reads were quality trimmed at Q25 with fastp and then assembled into clones with MiXCR by TCRdb, keeping productive beta chains. When rows share a CDR3 protein, they turn into one entry using the most common DNA and genes. The sample table records some 360,000 distinct CDR3 sequences; approximately 5.1% of these occur just once. Of the sample, just over 2.5% falls within the top ten clones. The sample consisted of whole blood, taken in connection with sensitization to the hapten diphenylcyclopropenone (DPC). The receptors shown here come from a woman aged 45 to 65 with alopecia areata. Some clones in this sample may be carry-over from other donors' samples.

V and J are TRBV4-1 and TRBJ2-1; 11 positions match TRBD2. Germline trimming cut 2 bases from V and 2 bases from J; bases unmatched to any gene: 8. This CDR3 contains 18 residues. The germline V gene encodes CDR1 MGHRA and CDR2 YSYEKL. CDR3 in amino acids: CASSQRTSGSLPYNEQFF. The CDR3 nucleotides are TGCGCCAGCAGCCAAAGGACTAGCGGGTCCCTGCCCTACAATGAGCAGTTCTTC.

This clonotype was seen a few times. J is TRBJ2-7 and V is TRBV5-6; TRBD1 aligns across 10 bases. The CDR3 consists of 15 residues. Germline V gives CDR1 SGHDT, CDR2 YYEEEE. V trimming: 4 bases; J trimming: 5 bases; junction bases outside the gene matches: 9. The CDR3: CASSPAGQGYHEQYF. The CDR3 DNA sequence: TGTGCCAGCAGCCCGGCGGGACAGGGGTACCACGAGCAGTACTTC.

This clonotype was seen a handful of times. V gene TRBV7-2 combines with J gene TRBJ1-4; D perhaps matches TRBD1 (6 bases). CDR1 and CDR2 from the germline V gene are SGHTA and FQGNSA. V lost 3 bases and J lost 10, with 9 bases in between. The CDR3 runs to 12 residues. This CDR3 reads CASSLDSLKLFF. The CDR3 nucleotides are TGTGCCAGCAGCTTGGACAGCCTAAAACTGTTTTTT.

This clonotype was recorded many times. This chain uses TRBV7-2 with TRBJ2-5; D is ambiguous. The CDR3 consists of 15 residues. Trimming stripped 1 base from V and 3 bases from J, with 12 bases between. Germline CDR1 SGHTA, CDR2 FQGNSA. The CDR3 DNA is TGTGCCAGCAGCTTAGATCGGCTAGAGAAAGAGACCCAGTACTTC. Translated, it gives CASSLDRLEKETQYF. The variable domain in full, with the rest retrieved from reference TRBV7-2 and TRBJ2-5, is GAGVSQSPSNKVTEKGKDVELRCDPISGHTALYWYRQSLGQGLEFLIYFQGNSAPDKSGLPSDRFSAERTGGSVSTLTIQRTQQEDSAVYLCASSLDRLEKETQYFGPGTRLLVL.